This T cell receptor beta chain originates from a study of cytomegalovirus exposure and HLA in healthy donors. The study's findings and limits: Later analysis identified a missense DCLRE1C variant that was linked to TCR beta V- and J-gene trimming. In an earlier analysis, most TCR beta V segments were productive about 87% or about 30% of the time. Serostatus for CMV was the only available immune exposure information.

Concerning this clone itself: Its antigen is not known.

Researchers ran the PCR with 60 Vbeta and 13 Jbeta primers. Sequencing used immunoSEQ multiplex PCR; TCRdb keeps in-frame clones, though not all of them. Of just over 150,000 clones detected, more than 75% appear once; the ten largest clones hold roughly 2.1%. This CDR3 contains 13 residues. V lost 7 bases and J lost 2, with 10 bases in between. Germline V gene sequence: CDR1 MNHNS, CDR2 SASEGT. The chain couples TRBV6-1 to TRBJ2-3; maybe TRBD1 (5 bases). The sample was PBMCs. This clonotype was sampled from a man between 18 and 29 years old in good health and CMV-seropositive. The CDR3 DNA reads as TGTGCCAGCATAAGACAGCCCACAGATACGCAGTATTTT. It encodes CASIRQPTDTQYF.